The T cell receptor (beta chain) described here comes from a study of cytomegalovirus exposure and HLA in healthy donors. Study-level information: A later analysis reported the same platform for the 90 to 150 validation repertoires and the approximately 670 first-cohort repertoires. General study points: Listed as cytomegalovirus-associated were 150 or so TCR beta chains. As confirmed in vitro, three CMV-associated chains were specific for CMV antigens.

CDR1 is LNHDA and CDR2 is SQIVND in the germline V gene (reference sequence). Trimming left V 5 bases short and J 6 bases short, with 14 bases between. The CDR3 spans 15 residues. Method: immunoSEQ multiplex PCR; TCRdb's copy keeps in-frame clones and lacks some. The sample records under 200,000 clones, around 80% being singletons. About this clone: What it binds is not known.

The chain is built from TRBV19 and TRBJ1-6; no clear D gene. This receptor was identified in a young woman in good health and CMV-seronegative. Input material: PBMCs. This CDR3 is CASSAGIEINSPLHF. CDR3 bases: TGTGCCAGTAGTGCGGGGATCGAGATTAATTCACCCCTCCACTTT. Looking up the rest from reference TRBV19 and TRBJ1-6 gives the full variable domain: DGGITQSPKYLFRKEGQNVTLSCEQNLNHDAMYWYRQDPGQGLRLIYYSQIVNDFQKGDIAEGYSVSREKKESFPLTVTSAQKNPTAFYLCASSAGIEINSPLHFGNGTRLTVT.